This record covers a single T cell receptor beta chain. The data stem from a study of CD8 T cells in Susac syndrome. Both CD4+ and CD8+ T cells were negatively isolated, and TEMRA cells underwent FACS enrichment. The authors reverse transcribed about 0.45 to 1 ug RNA with random hexamers. Via MiXCR, TCRdb re-called the immunoSEQ multiplex PCR reads, giving one row per CDR3 protein. The repertoire consists of 150,000 to 200,000 distinct CDR3 sequences, with roughly 95% occurring once and the leading ten covering 0.085% to 0.13%. Germline V lookup: CDR1 MNHEY, CDR2 SMNVEV (reference sequence). The CDR3 has 13 amino acids. The V end was cut by 6 bases, the J end by 1 base, with 9 bases between.

The clonotype comes from a human donor in good health. V and J are TRBV27 and TRBJ1-2, with unresolved D. The sample was CD4+ T cells from PBMCs. The CDR3 bases are TGTGCCAGCAGACTAGGAAGTAACTATGGCTACACCTTC. The encoded protein is CASRLGSNYGYTF.